A selection of T cell receptor beta chains follows, all from one sample in a study of identical twins. TCRdb re-derived calls from the 5' RACE reads in MiXCR, one entry per CDR3 protein. The repertoire has approximately 700,000 distinct CDR3 sequences, approximately 6% of them found once; the top ten carry around 1.7%. Sequenced material: naive T cells sorted from blood. The origin of the receptors is a young man in good health. Each CDR3 is given with its conserved first and last residue. D genes are given only for firm matches. Clone size is stated in some rows and not others, as once, few, many or a class when expanded.

clone size,V gene,D gene,J gene,CDR3 protein,CDR3 DNA
many,TRBV25-1,TRBD1,TRBJ2-5,CASRATGVETQYF,TGTGCCAGCCGGGCGACAGGGGTGGAGACCCAGTACTTC
many,TRBV7-3,.,TRBJ2-6,CASSMTGTSSGANVLTF,TGTGCCAGCAGCATGACAGGAACTAGCTCTGGGGCCAACGTCCTGACTTTC
many,TRBV6-1,TRBD1,TRBJ2-3,CASNYPGTGTDTQYF,TGTGCCAGCAACTATCCCGGGACAGGCACAGATACGCAGTATTTT
many,TRBV24-1,TRBD2,TRBJ2-1,CATSDVGLAGGNEQFF,TGTGCCACCAGTGACGTGGGACTAGCGGGAGGAAATGAGCAGTTCTTC
many,TRBV25-1,.,TRBJ2-5,CASSEGETQYF,TGTGCCAGCAGTGAAGGGGAGACCCAGTACTTC
few,TRBV27,.,TRBJ2-1,CASSFGRGLQEFF,TGTGCCAGCAGTTTTGGCAGAGGACTACAGGAGTTCTTC
many,TRBV20-1,.,TRBJ1-1,CSAREGDTRPEAFF,TGCAGTGCTAGGGAAGGGGACACTCGTCCCGAAGCTTTCTTT
.,TRBV18,.,TRBJ2-7,CASSPQDSSYEQYF,TGTGCCAGCTCACCTCAGGATAGCTCCTACGAGCAGTACTTC
.,TRBV6-1,TRBD1,TRBJ2-2,CAIGQGANGELFF,TGTGCCATTGGACAGGGGGCTAACGGGGAGCTGTTTTTT
.,TRBV11-1,TRBD1,TRBJ2-4,CASSLGSVRQGLAKNIQYF,TGTGCCAGCAGCTTAGGCTCCGTTCGACAGGGGCTAGCCAAAAACATTCAGTACTTC
many,TRBV5-1,.,TRBJ2-3,CASSFSAGSTDTQYF,TGCGCCAGCAGCTTCTCGGCGGGGAGCACAGATACGCAGTATTTT
few,TRBV2,.,TRBJ2-2,CASRGTTGWSTGELFF,TGTGCCAGCAGGGGTACCACAGGGTGGTCCACCGGGGAGCTGTTTTTT
many,TRBV11-2,.,TRBJ2-1,CASSLNLEYHNEQFF,TGTGCCAGCAGCTTAAATCTAGAGTACCACAATGAGCAGTTCTTC
few,TRBV7-2,TRBD1,TRBJ2-1,CASSPPGQGSFF,TGTGCCAGCAGCCCGCCGGGACAGGGGTCGTTCTTC
.,TRBV14,.,TRBJ1-5,CASSQGRAGRQHF,TGTGCCAGCAGCCAAGGTAGGGCAGGCCGCCAGCATTTT
many,TRBV4-1,TRBD2,TRBJ2-3,CASSQGLAGSSTDTQYF,TGCGCCAGCAGCCAAGGACTAGCGGGCAGTAGCACAGATACGCAGTATTTT
many,TRBV4-1,.,TRBJ2-2,CASSLTARVNTGELFF,TGCGCCAGCAGCCTGACGGCCAGGGTGAACACCGGGGAGCTGTTTTTT
many,TRBV6-1,TRBD1,TRBJ1-5,CASRDRGYSNQPQHF,TGTGCCAGCAGGGACAGGGGGTATAGCAATCAGCCCCAGCATTTT
few,TRBV5-1,TRBD2,TRBJ2-5,CASSQTGTRLETQYF,TGCGCCAGCAGCCAAACCGGGACTAGGTTAGAGACCCAGTACTTC
many,TRBV15,.,TRBJ1-1,CATSRDRWGSTEAFF,TGTGCCACCAGCAGAGATCGCTGGGGAAGCACTGAAGCTTTCTTT
many,TRBV18,.,TRBJ2-1,CASSPSAGAFYEQFF,TGTGCCAGCTCACCATCGGCAGGGGCGTTCTATGAGCAGTTCTTC
many,TRBV27,.,TRBJ1-1,CASSSTASGTEAFF,TGTGCCAGCAGTTCGACGGCTTCGGGCACTGAAGCTTTCTTT
many,TRBV28,.,TRBJ2-7,CASRDYSYEQYF,TGTGCCAGCAGGGACTACTCCTACGAGCAGTACTTC
.,TRBV7-2,.,TRBJ2-3,CASSARGGAGDTQYF,TGTGCCAGCAGCGCGAGGGGGGGCGCGGGAGATACGCAGTATTTT
few,TRBV14,.,TRBJ2-3,CASSQQWPVSTDTQYF,TGTGCCAGCAGCCAACAGTGGCCCGTGAGCACAGATACGCAGTATTTT
.,TRBV5-1,.,TRBJ1-3,CASSLAPQSLSGNTIYF,TGCGCCAGCAGCTTGGCCCCGCAGAGCCTATCTGGAAACACCATATATTTT
many,TRBV30,TRBD2,TRBJ2-3,CAWGTSGRDSQYF,TGTGCCTGGGGGACTAGCGGGAGGGATTCACAGTATTTT
many,TRBV20-1,TRBD2,TRBJ2-1,CSASKGGRAVNEQFF,TGCAGTGCTAGTAAGGGCGGGAGGGCCGTCAATGAGCAGTTCTTC
.,TRBV6-1,.,TRBJ2-1,CASSESFGGNEQFF,TGTGCCAGCAGCGAGTCTTTCGGGGGCAATGAGCAGTTCTTC
.,TRBV6-5,.,TRBJ2-7,CASNLDTRPYEQYF,TGTGCCAGCAATTTGGACACCAGACCCTACGAGCAGTACTTC
many,TRBV28,.,TRBJ2-3,CASSLGEGLTDTQYF,TGTGCCAGCAGTTTGGGGGAAGGGCTGACAGATACGCAGTATTTT
many,TRBV29-1,.,TRBJ1-1,CSVLRSGRNTEAFF,TGCAGCGTTCTCAGGTCAGGCAGGAACACTGAAGCTTTCTTT
many,TRBV12-3/TRBV12-4,.,TRBJ2-1,CASRRYSLPYNEQFF,TGTGCCAGCAGGAGGTACAGCCTACCCTACAATGAGCAGTTCTTC